A selection of T cell receptor beta chains follows, all from one sample in a study of cytomegalovirus exposure and HLA in healthy donors. Sequencing was performed with immunoSEQ multiplex PCR; in TCRdb, only in-frame clones are kept and a portion is missing. This sample has some 150,000 clones; roughly 80% occur once, and the top ten carry approximately 3.6%. The sequenced material came from PBMCs. The source is a male donor in good health and CMV-seronegative. Each CDR3 is given with its conserved first and last residue. The D gene is left open where the match is weak.

TRBV11-1 TRBD1 CASSSDRAGIDTEAFF
TRBV14 . CASSPHSSANYGYTF
TRBV27 TRBD1 CASSPRTDRENTEAFF
TRBV29-1 TRBD2 CSVEERTGRAKNIQYF
TRBV19 . CASSDGGHDYGYTF
TRBV30 . CAWSSRREAYNEQFF
TRBV6-1 TRBD1 CASRADRGWTDTQYF
TRBV9 . CASSVKALNTGELFF
TRBV29-1 TRBD1 CSVPGQGLGYTF
TRBV9 . CASSVGTVQETQYF
TRBV15 TRBD1 CATSIKSGTGGTEAFF
TRBV9 . CASSVGGPGGNQPQHF
TRBV5-8 . CASSLVPGAKYNSPLHF
TRBV4-1 TRBD1 CASSHQPGQSNNEQFF
TRBV28 . CASSLGTFMDTQYF
TRBV5-5 . CASSSHRDEQYF
TRBV7-2 TRBD1 CASSLTVWDREETQYF
TRBV13 . CASSPWGVRDEQFF
TRBV6-1 . CASHLRAGNEKLFF
TRBV4-1 TRBD1 CASSLGGTGEWDTGELFF
TRBV4-1 . CASSQESRPLEGYTF
TRBV6-6 . CASSYSSGNQPQHF
TRBV27 . CASSLTGGYYGYTF
TRBV28 . CASSLQGGSYEQYF
TRBV7-9 . CASSLDDRMGEQYF
TRBV7-9 TRBD1 CASSTPSGTGGNSPLHF
TRBV7-9 . CASSPPPGQGRDNEQFF
TRBV9 TRBD1 CASSASGTGLSSYNSPLHF
TRBV7-9 . CASRTSRKGANVLTF
TRBV6-6 . CASSDIRGNYGYTF
TRBV4-3 TRBD1 CASSQDYRDSSHEQYF
TRBV25-1 TRBD1 CASSASGTGEETQYF
TRBV2 . CASRTPYPPQNTEAFF
TRBV9 . CASSVMGGQAGTYNEQFF
TRBV7-8 . CASSLDRETGELFF
TRBV27 . CASSRQGLNYGYTF